Below are 8 T cell receptor beta chains sequenced from a single sample in a study of CD8+ T cells in alopecia areata. Sequencing relied on a cDNA template that was reverse transcribed from extracted RNA. Only in-frame clones appear in the TCRdb table, and some are missing; sequencing was by immunoSEQ multiplex PCR. The sample consists of 150,000 to 200,000 clones, roughly 60% of them appearing once. Treatment defined: oral pan-JAK inhibitor, 5-10 mg twice daily. Sequenced material: CD4+ T cells sorted from blood, taken at week 24, from a patient treated with tofacitinib. The receptor set was obtained from a human donor with alopecia areata.

This chain joins TRBV30 and TRBJ2-4, with TRBD2 matching 8 bases. Germline assignment: CDR1 GTSNPN and CDR2 SVGIG (reference sequence). Trimming at V came to 0 bases and at J to 7 bases, leaving 8 bases not matched to a gene. The CDR3 contains 15 residues. This CDR3 reads CAWSVLRGGSNIQYF. CDR3 coding DNA: TGTGCCTGGAGTGTACTCCGCGGGGGGTCGAACATTCAGTACTTC.

The chain combines TRBV6-6 with TRBJ1-5; tentatively, D is TRBD1 (5 bases). The germline CDR1 and CDR2 sequences are MNHNY and SVGAGI (reference sequence). The CDR3 is 13 residues long. Trimming shortened V by 4 bases and J by 7 bases, and 11 bases separated the two germline ends. CDR3 nucleotides: TGTGCCAGCAGTTTAAGGGGTTGGCAGCCCCAGCATTTT. Translating it yields CASSLRGWQPQHF.

This rearrangement joins TRBV5-6 to TRBJ2-2; tentative D call: TRBD1 (6 bases). Germline V gene sequence: CDR1 SGHDT, CDR2 YYEEEE. V lost 3 bases, J lost 2 bases, and 14 bases lay in between. The CDR3 spans 16 residues. The CDR3 sequence is CASSSPRGSNTGELFF. CDR3 nucleotide sequence: TGTGCCAGCAGCTCGCCCAGGGGATCCAACACCGGGGAGCTGTTTTTT.

This chain joins TRBV29-1 and TRBJ2-4, with TRBD1 matching over 7 bases. This CDR3 comprises 14 residues. Losses at the gene ends were 7 bases for V and 0 bases for J; bases not matched to a gene: 6. Germline CDR1 is SQVTM and CDR2 is ANQGSEA. The CDR3 nucleotides are TGCAGCGCTGGGACAGCCTTAGCCAAAAACATTCAGTACTTC. The encoded protein is CSAGTALAKNIQYF.

V is TRBV30 and J is TRBJ2-2, with D maybe TRBD1 (5 bases). Germline values: CDR1 GTSNPN, CDR2 SVGIG (reference sequence). This CDR3 is built from 13 residues. Trimming removed 3 bases from V and 6 bases from J, with 11 bases in between. For the CDR3, the DNA is TGTGCCTGGAGCGGCAGGGTCGCCGGGGAGCTGTTTTTT. Amino acids: CAWSGRVAGELFF.

V and J are TRBV25-1 and TRBJ2-5; no firm D call. The CDR3 runs to 11 residues. The germline V gene has CDR1 MGHDK and CDR2 SYGVNS. V was shortened by 3 bases and J by 5 bases, with 4 bases between the two germline ends. The CDR3 DNA follows: TGTGCCAGCAGTGAGGCGGAGACCCAGTACTTC. It yields the protein CASSEAETQYF.

The V and J genes are TRBV2 and TRBJ2-5; no definite D call. Germline V CDR1 and CDR2: SNHLY, FYNNEI. The ends were cut back, 8 bases at V and 5 bases at J, with 12 bases in the middle. The CDR3 has 12 amino acids. Written as DNA, the CDR3 is TGTGCCAGCGATAAGGGTCCGGAGACCCAGTACTTC. Translating gives CASDKGPETQYF.

This clone was detected a few times. J is TRBJ2-7 and V is TRBV5-6, with TRBD2 matching over 7 bases. Germline V lookup: CDR1 SGHDT, CDR2 YYEEEE. V trimming: 2 bases; J trimming: 7 bases; junction bases outside the gene matches: 0. The CDR3 has 11 amino acids. CDR3: CASSFSGEQYF. For the CDR3, the DNA is TGTGCCAGCAGCTTTAGCGGGGAGCAGTACTTC. The full variable domain, rest sourced from reference TRBV5-6 and TRBJ2-7, is DAGVTQSPTHLIKTRGQQVTLRCSPKSGHDTVSWYQQALGQGPQFIFQYYEEEERQRGNFPDRFSGHQFPNYSSELNVNALLLGDSALYLCASSFSGEQYFGPGTRLTVT.